This is a list of T cell receptor beta chains from one sample in a study of blood T cells in healthy people across ages. TCRdb ran MiXCR on the 5' RACE reads and lists one entry per CDR3 protein. This sample has some 1,800,000 distinct CDR3 sequences, with about two fifths found just once. Sequenced material: blood. The receptors were gathered from a human donor in good health. Each CDR3 is given with its conserved first and last residue. A D gene is named only where the DNA matches it firmly. Some rows have no size entry. The others give once, few or many, or a class for an expanded clone.

clone size	V gene	D gene	J gene	CDR3 DNA	CDR3 protein
few	TRBV7-2	TRBD1	TRBJ1-1	TGTGCCAGCAGCTTAGCCCCTGGACAGGTGCTGAACACTGAAGCTTTCTTT	CASSLAPGQVLNTEAFF
few	TRBV10-3	NA	TRBJ1-1	TGTGCCATCAGTGAGTCAGGGAGGGTGGGCGCTGAAGCTTTCTTT	CAISESGRVGAEAFF
few	TRBV27	TRBD2	TRBJ2-7	TGTGCCAGCAGTTTAACCGGCGGGGGATGGTACGAGCAGTACTTC	CASSLTGGGWYEQYF
few	TRBV29-1	TRBD2	TRBJ2-7	TGCAGCGTTGACGGTCTAGCGGGACCCTACGAGCAGTACTTC	CSVDGLAGPYEQYF
NA	TRBV27	NA	TRBJ2-1	TGTGCCAGCAGTTTAATTGTCGTGGCAGGTCGGAATGAGCAGTTCTTC	CASSLIVVAGRNEQFF
few	TRBV12-3/TRBV12-4	NA	TRBJ2-5	TGTGCCAGCACCACCCTCCGGGGCCCCGAGACCCAGTACTTC	CASTTLRGPETQYF
NA	TRBV30	NA	TRBJ1-5	TGTGCCTGGAGTAGAGGGGGGTCCAATCAGCCCCAGCATTTT	CAWSRGGSNQPQHF
NA	TRBV14	TRBD1	TRBJ2-1	TGTGCCAGCAGCCGATACTCCGGGACAGGAGGAAGGGGGTTTTACAATGAGCAGTTCTTC	CASSRYSGTGGRGFYNEQFF
NA	TRBV5-6	NA	TRBJ2-7	TGTGTCAGCATGGAACCCACTTTAGGTGAGCAGTACTTC	CVSMEPTLGEQYF
few	TRBV12-3/TRBV12-4	TRBD1	TRBJ1-2	TGTGCCAGCAGTAACCGGGACAGGGGTTCTCGGGGCTACACCTTC	CASSNRDRGSRGYTF
few	TRBV5-1	TRBD1	TRBJ2-7	TGCGCCAGCAGCTCCTTACAGGGGAGCTCCTACGAGCAGTACTTC	CASSSLQGSSYEQYF
NA	TRBV5-1	TRBD1	TRBJ2-1	TGCGCCAGCAGCTTGAACCCGGGACAGTTAAACTACAATGAGCAGTTCTTC	CASSLNPGQLNYNEQFF
NA	TRBV12-3/TRBV12-4	TRBD2	TRBJ2-5	TGTGCCAGCAGTCCCGAACTAGCGGGGGGTGGAGAGACCCAGTACTTC	CASSPELAGGGETQYF
many	TRBV7-2	NA	TRBJ2-3	TGTGCCAGCAGCCCTCGGCACAGACCCACAGATACGCAGTATTTT	CASSPRHRPTDTQYF
NA	TRBV20-1	TRBD1	TRBJ1-1	TGCAGTGCTAGACCTTGGGACAGGGGGATGAACACTGAAGCTTTCTTT	CSARPWDRGMNTEAFF
NA	TRBV5-1	NA	TRBJ2-3	TGCGCCAGCAGCTTCTCAGGGAATGTGGGTACAGATACGCAGTATTTT	CASSFSGNVGTDTQYF
few	TRBV9	TRBD2	TRBJ2-6	TGTGCCAGCAGCATGGGACTAGCGGAGCCGCCCTCTGGGGCCAACGTCCTGACTTTC	CASSMGLAEPPSGANVLTF
NA	TRBV11-3	NA	TRBJ1-1	TGTGCCAGCAGCTTAGTGAATAGTGCCCGACGGAGGCACGCGAACACTGAAGCTTTCTTT	CASSLVNSARRRHANTEAFF
few	TRBV25-1	NA	TRBJ2-7	TGTGCCAACGGGCCGAACCCCTACGAGCAGTACTTC	CANGPNPYEQYF
NA	TRBV5-6	NA	TRBJ1-5	TGTGCCAGCAGCTTGTCTAGGGGGGTCTATAGCAATCAGCCCCAGCATTTT	CASSLSRGVYSNQPQHF
NA	TRBV12-3/TRBV12-4	TRBD1	TRBJ1-4	TGTGCCAGCAGTTGGGACAGTCGCTCTGAAAAACTGTTTTTT	CASSWDSRSEKLFF
many	TRBV5-1	NA	TRBJ2-6	TGCGCCAGCAGCTTACAGGGAGGCTCTGGGGCCAACGTCCTGACTTTC	CASSLQGGSGANVLTF
NA	TRBV10-3	NA	TRBJ2-7	TGTGCCATCAAAGGCAGGAGCGTATCCTACGAGCAGTACTTC	CAIKGRSVSYEQYF
few	TRBV9	NA	TRBJ1-4	TGTGCCAGCAGCGTAGTTGCGGGGTTCGGGGAAAAACTGTTTTTT	CASSVVAGFGEKLFF
few	TRBV5-5	TRBD1	TRBJ1-1	TGTGCCAGCAGCTTGACAGGGACAGACACTGAAGCTTTCTTT	CASSLTGTDTEAFF
few	TRBV6-5	TRBD2	TRBJ2-7	TGTGCCAGCAGTCGGGAGCGGGGGATGTACGAGCAGTACTTC	CASSRERGMYEQYF
NA	TRBV10-3	NA	TRBJ2-1	TGTGCCACCCGAAGGGGGAATTCACGCTCCTACAATGAGCAGTTCTTC	CATRRGNSRSYNEQFF
NA	TRBV20-1	TRBD1	TRBJ1-2	TGCAGTGCTACTGAGACAGGGGGGAACTATGGCTACACCTTC	CSATETGGNYGYTF
NA	TRBV15	NA	TRBJ2-6	TGTGCCACCAGCCACAGGGCTGGGGCCAACGTCCTGACTTTC	CATSHRAGANVLTF
many	TRBV7-2	NA	TRBJ2-7	TGTGCCAGCAGCTTGGATGCAAAGACCTACGAGCAGTACTTC	CASSLDAKTYEQYF
NA	TRBV7-9	NA	TRBJ2-3	TGTGCCAGCAGCTTAGATACAGCAGATACGCAGTATTTT	CASSLDTADTQYF
NA	TRBV4-1	NA	TRBJ1-2	TGCGCCAGCAGCCAAGATCTTAGGGGCAGAGACAATGGCTACACCTTC	CASSQDLRGRDNGYTF
NA	TRBV7-3	NA	TRBJ2-5	TGTGCCAGCAGCTCGACAGAGGGCTTCGGGGAGACCCAGTACTTC	CASSSTEGFGETQYF
NA	TRBV9	TRBD1	TRBJ2-7	TGTGCCAGCAGCGCCCCCGGGACAGGAGTCTACGAGCAGTACTTC	CASSAPGTGVYEQYF
few	TRBV28	NA	TRBJ1-5	TGTGCCAGCAGTACCGGACCCCTCTTCCAGCATTTT	CASSTGPLFQHF
once	TRBV6-6	NA	TRBJ1-2	TGTGCCAGCAGGATTACTACAGGGACCTATGGCTACACCTTC	CASRITTGTYGYTF
NA	TRBV4-1	NA	TRBJ2-3	TGCGCCAGCAGCCAAGAGCCGGGAGATACAGATACGCAGTATTTT	CASSQEPGDTDTQYF
NA	TRBV29-1	NA	TRBJ2-1	TGCAGCGTTGGATCACTATGGGGCAATGAGCAGTTCTTC	CSVGSLWGNEQFF
NA	TRBV14	NA	TRBJ2-3	TGTGCCAGAAGCCAAGATTTTCAGGGGACGCAGTATTTT	CARSQDFQGTQYF
NA	TRBV7-2	NA	TRBJ1-1	TGTGCCAGCAGTTTTTACGGGGCGAACACTGAAGCTTTCTTT	CASSFYGANTEAFF
NA	TRBV29-1	TRBD1	TRBJ1-4	TGCAGCGCATCGACAGGGGGTAATGAAAAACTGTTTTTT	CSASTGGNEKLFF
NA	TRBV6-6	NA	TRBJ2-1	TGTGCCAGCAGTTACAAGTTGGGCACCTACAATGAGCAGTTCTTC	CASSYKLGTYNEQFF
NA	TRBV5-6	NA	TRBJ1-1	TGTGCCAGCAGGGGATTACAGGGTAACACTGAAGCTTTCTTT	CASRGLQGNTEAFF
NA	TRBV14	TRBD1	TRBJ2-7	TGTGCCAGCAGCCACCCTATGGACAGGTCCTACGAGCAGTACTTC	CASSHPMDRSYEQYF
NA	TRBV28	NA	TRBJ2-7	TGTGCCAGCAGTTCCGGGCCCCCAAGCTCCTACGAGCAGTACTTC	CASSSGPPSSYEQYF
once	TRBV6-2/TRBV6-3	NA	TRBJ2-4	TGTGCCAGCAGCCCTCCGAGAAACATTCAGTACTTC	CASSPPRNIQYF
few	TRBV6-5	NA	TRBJ2-7	TGTGCCAGCAGTTACTCGAATTACCCCAACGCCGAATCCTACGAGCAGTACTTC	CASSYSNYPNAESYEQYF
few	TRBV6-5	NA	TRBJ1-2	TGTGCCAGCAGTTACTCGAGCAGTTCCTATGGCTACACCTTC	CASSYSSSSYGYTF
few	TRBV9	TRBD1	TRBJ1-2	TGTGCCAGCAGCGCTTCCGGGACAGCCAACGGGGATGGCTACACCTTC	CASSASGTANGDGYTF
NA	TRBV5-1	TRBD1	TRBJ1-5	TGCGCCAGCAGTCCAGGGGGGGGCCTTAGCAATCAGCCCCAGCATTTT	CASSPGGGLSNQPQHF
many	TRBV6-4	TRBD1	TRBJ2-6	TGTGCCAGCAGTGACCCGACCTGGACAGGGGGCACTGGGGCCAACGTCCTGACTTTC	CASSDPTWTGGTGANVLTF
few	TRBV18	TRBD1	TRBJ1-2	TGTGCCAGCTCACCCAACAGGGGAAGAGACTATGGCTACACCTTC	CASSPNRGRDYGYTF
NA	TRBV4-1	NA	TRBJ1-2	TGCGCCAGCAGCCAAGAACGAGGGACTTACTATGGCTACACCTTC	CASSQERGTYYGYTF
NA	TRBV20-1	NA	TRBJ2-5	TGCAGTGCTAGTTTAACGGTTGCAGGGACCCAGTACTTC	CSASLTVAGTQYF
NA	TRBV6-6	NA	TRBJ2-2	TGTGCCACTCGACCTTCAACTAACACCGGGGAGCTGTTTTTT	CATRPSTNTGELFF
NA	TRBV5-6	TRBD2	TRBJ2-7	TGTGCCAGCAGCTTATCCGGGGGGGCTTACCACGAGCAGTACTTC	CASSLSGGAYHEQYF
NA	TRBV4-3	TRBD2	TRBJ2-7	TGCGCCAGCAGCCAAGACCGTCAGCGGGGGCTCTACGAGCAGTACTTC	CASSQDRQRGLYEQYF
once	TRBV5-5	NA	TRBJ1-4	TGTGCCAGCAGCCCTACACCACTTAATGAAAAACTGTTTTTT	CASSPTPLNEKLFF
NA	TRBV7-2	NA	TRBJ1-1	TGTGCCAGCAGCTTCGGGGCCTGGAACACTGAAGCTTTCTTT	CASSFGAWNTEAFF